This T cell receptor (beta chain) was found in a study of blood T cell repertoires in COVID-19 (dated by TCRdb to 2018 to 2020). Describing the broader study: The collaborator samples originated in the United States, Italy and Spain and spanned the acute and convalescent phases of COVID-19. The material from the prospective study consisted of cDNA or gDNA derived from T cells, B-cell-depleted T cells, or PBMCs. Subjects who had been exposed to COVID-19, were actively infected with it, or had recovered from it provided the deeply sampled blood TCRbeta repertoires that made up the dataset. The repertoires were released in a freely available public database meant as a resource for research on the immune response to SARS-CoV-2. Samples came from the ongoing ImmuneRACE study (first 160 participants) plus 1,254 subjects from 6 global collaborators. Nearly every sample came with metadata listing a de-identified subject ID, COVID-19 status, age in years and sex. Where HLA class I and class II types were available, the types were taken from metadata supplied by the sample provider, not from assay-based typing.

Results the study describes overall, beyond this receptor: Clinical and demographic metadata were provided uncurated, with the amount varying by source and participant.

Sequences MNHNY (CDR1) and SVGAGI (CDR2) are obtained from the germline V gene (reference sequence). Trimming leaves V shorter by 4 bases and J shorter by 12 bases, with the junction holding 11 bases beyond the gene matches. Including cysteine and phenylalanine, the CDR3 has 15 amino acids. Just the 45-base CDR3 DNA is kept, in frame starting at base 1. Remarks on this clone: The target of this receptor is not known. No clone much larger than this one lies a single base away; base qualities are absent.

The collaborating institutions used their own protocols to collect whole blood in K2EDTA tubes. For TCRbeta analysis, collaborator samples were shipped as frozen whole blood, as isolated PBMCs, or as DNA extracted from either sample type. TCRbeta CDR3 regions were amplified from genomic DNA by means of the immunoSEQ Assay, a bias-controlled multiplex PCR. Per the authors' processing: Within the assay, amplification of reference gene primers was used to estimate how many nucleated cells each sample contained. Sequence reads were collapsed and filtered to measure the absolute abundance of every unique TCRbeta CDR3 rearrangement. For each sample, productive Simpson clonality was calculated by taking the square root of Simpson's diversity index across productive rearrangements. TCRdb obtained this table from immuneACCESS and retained in-frame rearrangements with V and J assigned. These tables miss some clones; where compared with another copy, unresolved V genes account for less than half of the shortfall, and the remainder is unexplained. V, J and clone size are those of that table, while D and trimming were read from the DNA. Recorded for this sample are 60,000 to 70,000 clones; around 82% of them occurred a single time. Clones ranked in the top ten supply under 5% of the sample.

This receptor was identified in a woman aged 60-75 years with acute or convalescent COVID-19. The chain uses TRBV6-6 and TRBJ1-6; TRBD1 matches 8 bases in the middle. Specimen: peripheral blood. The encoded CDR3 is CASSFSDPGGQPLHF. DNA sequence: TGTGCCAGCAGTTTCTCGGACCCAGGGGGCCAACCCCTCCACTTT.